A selection of T cell receptor beta chains follows, all from one sample in a study of blood T cells in healthy people across ages. TCRdb fed the 5' RACE reads into MiXCR, producing one record per CDR3 protein. The sample consists of more than 1,400,000 distinct CDR3 sequences, 42% of them appearing once. Sequencing was carried out using blood. The receptor set was obtained from a woman younger than 35 in good health. Both conserved end residues are part of each CDR3. D genes are given only for firm matches. The listing skips clone size in some rows; elsewhere it reads once, few, many or a size class.

DNA | CDR3 | J | size | V | D
TGCGCCAGCAGCTCCCCGGTCGCGGGGTTCCAAGAGACCCAGTACTTC | CASSSPVAGFQETQYF | TRBJ2-5 | . | TRBV5-1 | .
TGTGCCAGCAGCCAAGACAGAAGCGGCACCGCCGATACGCAGTATTTT | CASSQDRSGTADTQYF | TRBJ2-3 | few | TRBV3-1 | .
TGTGCCAGCAGCCCAAGTTATTTGCGAGCGGGAGTAGAGTTCTTC | CASSPSYLRAGVEFF | TRBJ2-1 | . | TRBV7-9 | TRBD2
TGCGCCAGCAGCGGACAGGATAGAAGTGAAGCTTTCTTT | CASSGQDRSEAFF | TRBJ1-1 | . | TRBV5-1 | TRBD1
TGCAGTGCTAGATCCGGGACAGGGATAGGCGAGCAGTACTTC | CSARSGTGIGEQYF | TRBJ2-7 | . | TRBV20-1 | TRBD1
TGCAGACTAGACCGCCCGGGGGGCAATGAGCAGTACTTC | CRLDRPGGNEQYF | TRBJ2-5 | . | TRBV20-1 | .
TGTGCCAGCAGCATGGGACCCACAGATACGCAGTATTTT | CASSMGPTDTQYF | TRBJ2-3 | few | TRBV7-2 | .
TGCGCCAGCAGCTTCCTCGGAGGGCGGGACTCCTACAATGAGCAGTTCTTC | CASSFLGGRDSYNEQFF | TRBJ2-1 | . | TRBV5-1 | .
TGTGCCAGCAGCCAACCACAGGACAGGGGGTTAAGTTGGTACACCTTC | CASSQPQDRGLSWYTF | TRBJ1-2 | . | TRBV3-1 | TRBD1
TGTGCCAGCACTCTCCGGGACAGGGCCTCGCACGAGCAGTACTTC | CASTLRDRASHEQYF | TRBJ2-7 | many | TRBV12-3/TRBV12-4 | TRBD1
TGTGCCAGCGGACTAGGGTCCGGCGAGACCCAGTACTTC | CASGLGSGETQYF | TRBJ2-5 | . | TRBV7-9 | TRBD2
TGTGCCAGCAGAAACAGGGTCTCCTACGAGCAGTACTTC | CASRNRVSYEQYF | TRBJ2-7 | few | TRBV25-1 | .
TGTGCCAGCAGCCAAGGACAGGGGGCGGGTAATGAGCAGTTCTTC | CASSQGQGAGNEQFF | TRBJ2-1 | few | TRBV3-1 | TRBD1
TGTGCCAGCAGTCACTGGACAGTCGGCTATGGCTACACCTTC | CASSHWTVGYGYTF | TRBJ1-2 | few | TRBV28 | .
TGCAGTGCTAGAGATAGTGAGGCTGAAAAACTGTTTTTT | CSARDSEAEKLFF | TRBJ1-4 | . | TRBV20-1 | .
TGTGCCAGCAGTTTTCAGAAAAGCTATGGCTACACCTTC | CASSFQKSYGYTF | TRBJ1-2 | few | TRBV28 | .
TGTGCCAGCAGCACCGAGCAGTACTTC | CASSTEQYF | TRBJ2-7 | few | TRBV13 | .
TGCGCCAGCAGCCAAGCGGACTACGAGCAGTACTTC | CASSQADYEQYF | TRBJ2-7 | . | TRBV4-1 | .
TGTGCCAGCAGTCAGGTACAGAGCCACACTGAAGCTTTCTTT | CASSQVQSHTEAFF | TRBJ1-1 | few | TRBV6-6 | .
TGTGCCAGCAGCCCCCGCGGACGCTCTGGGGCCAACGTCCTGACTTTC | CASSPRGRSGANVLTF | TRBJ2-6 | few | TRBV11-1 | .
TGTGCCAGCAGCCGCACCGGGACAGGGTTCGGTGAAAAACTGTTTTTT | CASSRTGTGFGEKLFF | TRBJ1-4 | . | TRBV6-6 | TRBD1
TGTGCCAGCAGCCAAGGGGACGGAACTAACTATGGCTACACCTTC | CASSQGDGTNYGYTF | TRBJ1-2 | . | TRBV7-2 | .
TGTGCCACCAGTGCGGGAAGCCTAGCCAAAAACATTCAGTACTTC | CATSAGSLAKNIQYF | TRBJ2-4 | . | TRBV24-1 | .
TGTGCCAGCAGCTCCAAGGACAGCTACAATGAGCAGTTCTTC | CASSSKDSYNEQFF | TRBJ2-1 | . | TRBV7-6 | .
TGTGCCAGCAGCAAGCCGGGACAGGGGTCGGATACTGAAGCTTTCTTT | CASSKPGQGSDTEAFF | TRBJ1-1 | once | TRBV21-1 | .
TGTGCCACCACAGATACAGGGATATATTTATTTTCCCAGTTCTTC | CATTDTGIYLFSQFF | TRBJ2-1 | . | TRBV6-1 | .
TGTGCCAGCACCCCACTAGCGGGAGTTGAAGAGGATGAGCAGTTCTTC | CASTPLAGVEEDEQFF | TRBJ2-1 | . | TRBV21-1 | .
TGTGCCAGCAGCTTAATTGCACTAGCGGAAGAGACCCAGTACTTC | CASSLIALAEETQYF | TRBJ2-5 | few | TRBV7-9 | TRBD2
TGTGCCAGCGGACAGGGTTTTGGCGAGCAGTACTTC | CASGQGFGEQYF | TRBJ2-7 | . | TRBV6-5 | TRBD1
TGTGCCAGCAGTTTATCGAGGGGGAATCAGCCCCAGCATTTT | CASSLSRGNQPQHF | TRBJ1-5 | . | TRBV27 | .
TGCGCCAGCAGGCGAACGACAGGGGCTAACTATGGCTACACCTTC | CASRRTTGANYGYTF | TRBJ1-2 | few | TRBV10-1 | TRBD1
TGTGCCAGCAGCGTAGCCCCCATCGTGAGCCCCGAGCAGTACTTC | CASSVAPIVSPEQYF | TRBJ2-7 | . | TRBV9 | .
TGTGCCAGCAGTGAAAGGACTAGCGGGGGGGCCATAGATACGCAGTATTTT | CASSERTSGGAIDTQYF | TRBJ2-3 | few | TRBV6-1 | TRBD2
TGTGCCAGCTCCCTAGGTACAGAACCTATTTCAACTAATGAAAAACTGTTTTTT | CASSLGTEPISTNEKLFF | TRBJ1-4 | . | TRBV7-9 | .
TGTGCCAGCAGTTACTCAGGCCGACCCTACACAGATACGCAGTATTTT | CASSYSGRPYTDTQYF | TRBJ2-3 | . | TRBV6-5 | .
TGCAGTGCTACTGGACAGGTTGGAAACACCATATATTTT | CSATGQVGNTIYF | TRBJ1-3 | . | TRBV20-1 | TRBD1
TGTGCCAGCAGCGCTGGGACTAGCGCAAATGAGCAGTTCTTC | CASSAGTSANEQFF | TRBJ2-1 | . | TRBV7-2 | TRBD2
TGTGCCAGCAGCCAAGATCAAGCGGGAGGATCTGAGCAGTACTTC | CASSQDQAGGSEQYF | TRBJ2-7 | few | TRBV3-1 | TRBD2
TGTGCCAGCAGCGGGGGGCAAACAGATACGCAGTATTTT | CASSGGQTDTQYF | TRBJ2-3 | few | TRBV9 | .